This TCR beta chain was observed in a study of early T cells in non-severe SARS-CoV-2 infection. Study information: Sequencing of unsorted whole blood was done on bulk RNA, leaving chains unpaired.

The germline V gene has CDR1 LGHDT and CDR2 YNNKEL (reference sequence). This CDR3 spans 13 amino acids. Trimming took 1 base from V and 8 from J, leaving 11 bases between them. This clonotype was counted many times. Its specificity is not known. Unique molecular identifiers tagged individual cDNA molecules. TCRdb called the 5' RACE reads again in MiXCR, with one record for every CDR3 protein. The sample shows 85,000 to 100,000 distinct CDR3 sequences, around 14% of them seen only once. Overall study findings and caveats: VDJdb matching favored anti-spike CD8 responses, missing private and CD4 specificities.

Sequenced material: whole blood. This sequence originates from an adult who was a healthcare worker with PCR-confirmed SARS-CoV-2 infection or an uninfected control (not recorded which). This chain links TRBV3-1 with TRBJ1-2; the D is unclear. CDR3 protein: CASSQAGVVGYTF. The CDR3 DNA is TGTGCCAGCAGCCAAGCTGGCGTGGTGGGCTACACCTTC.